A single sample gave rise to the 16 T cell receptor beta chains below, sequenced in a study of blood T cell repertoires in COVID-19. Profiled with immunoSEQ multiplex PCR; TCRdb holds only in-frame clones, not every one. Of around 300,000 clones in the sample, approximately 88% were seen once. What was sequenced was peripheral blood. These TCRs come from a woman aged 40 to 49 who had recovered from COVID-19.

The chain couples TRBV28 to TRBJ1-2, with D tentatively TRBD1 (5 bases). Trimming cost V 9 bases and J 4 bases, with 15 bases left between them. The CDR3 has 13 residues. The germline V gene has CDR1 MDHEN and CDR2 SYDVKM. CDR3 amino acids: CASFLQGSYGYTF. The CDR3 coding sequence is TGTGCCAGTTTTCTTCAGGGCTCCTATGGCTACACCTTC.

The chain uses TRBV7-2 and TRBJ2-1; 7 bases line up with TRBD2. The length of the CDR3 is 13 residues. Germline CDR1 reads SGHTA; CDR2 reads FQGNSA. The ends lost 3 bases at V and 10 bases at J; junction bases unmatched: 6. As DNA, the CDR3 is TGTGCCAGCAGCTTCCCTAGCGGTGACGAGCAGTTCTTC. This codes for CASSFPSGDEQFF.

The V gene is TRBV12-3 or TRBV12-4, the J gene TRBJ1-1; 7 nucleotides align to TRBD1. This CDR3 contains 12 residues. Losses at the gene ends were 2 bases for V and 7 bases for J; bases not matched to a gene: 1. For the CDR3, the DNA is TGTGCCAGCAGTTTACGGACAGGTGAAGCTTTCTTT. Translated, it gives CASSLRTGEAFF.

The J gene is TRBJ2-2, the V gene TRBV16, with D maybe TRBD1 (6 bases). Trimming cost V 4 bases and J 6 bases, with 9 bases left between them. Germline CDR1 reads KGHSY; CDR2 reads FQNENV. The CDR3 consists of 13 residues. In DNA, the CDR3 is TGTGCCAGCAGCCGACAGGCCCCCGGGGAGCTGTTTTTT. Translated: CASSRQAPGELFF.

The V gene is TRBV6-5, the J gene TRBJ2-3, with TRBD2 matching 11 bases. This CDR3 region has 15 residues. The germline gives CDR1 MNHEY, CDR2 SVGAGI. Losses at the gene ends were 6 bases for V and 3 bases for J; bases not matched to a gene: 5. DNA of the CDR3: TGTGCCAGCAGGCGACTAGCGGGAAAAACAGATACGCAGTATTTT. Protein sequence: CASRRLAGKTDTQYF.

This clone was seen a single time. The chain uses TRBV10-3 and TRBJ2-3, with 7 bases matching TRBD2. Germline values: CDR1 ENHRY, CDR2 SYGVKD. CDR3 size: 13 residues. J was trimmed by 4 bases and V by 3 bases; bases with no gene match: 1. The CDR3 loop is CAISDREADTQYF. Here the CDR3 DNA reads TGTGCCATCAGTGACCGGGAGGCAGATACGCAGTATTTT.

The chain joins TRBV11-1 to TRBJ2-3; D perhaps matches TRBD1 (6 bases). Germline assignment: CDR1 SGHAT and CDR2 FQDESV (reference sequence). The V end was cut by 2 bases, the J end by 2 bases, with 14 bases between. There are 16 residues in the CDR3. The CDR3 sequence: CASSLMETGLTDTQYF. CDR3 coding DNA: TGTGCCAGCAGCTTAATGGAGACAGGACTCACAGATACGCAGTATTTT.

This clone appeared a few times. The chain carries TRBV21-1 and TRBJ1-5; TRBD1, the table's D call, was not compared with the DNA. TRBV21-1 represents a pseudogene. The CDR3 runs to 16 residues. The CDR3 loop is CASSTQGQDSNQPQHF. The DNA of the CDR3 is TGTGCCAGCAGCACTCAGGGCCAGGATAGCAATCAGCCCCAGCATTTT.

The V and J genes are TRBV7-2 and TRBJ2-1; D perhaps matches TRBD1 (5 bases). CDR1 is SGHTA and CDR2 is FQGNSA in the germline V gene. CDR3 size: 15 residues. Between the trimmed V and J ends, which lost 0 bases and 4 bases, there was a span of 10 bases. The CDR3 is CASSLAGSGYNEQFF. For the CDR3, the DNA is TGTGCCAGCAGCTTAGCAGGGTCAGGGTACAATGAGCAGTTCTTC.

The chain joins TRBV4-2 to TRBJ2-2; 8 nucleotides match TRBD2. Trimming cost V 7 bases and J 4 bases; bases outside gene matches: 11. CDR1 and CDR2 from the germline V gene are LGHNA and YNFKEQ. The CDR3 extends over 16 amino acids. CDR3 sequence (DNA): TGTGCCAGCAACCCGACGGAGCGGGAGCTCACCGGGGAGCTGTTTTTT. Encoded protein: CASNPTERELTGELFF.

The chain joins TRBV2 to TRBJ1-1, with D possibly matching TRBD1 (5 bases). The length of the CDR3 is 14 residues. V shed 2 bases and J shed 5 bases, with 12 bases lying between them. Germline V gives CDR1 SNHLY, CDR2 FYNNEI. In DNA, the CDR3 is TGTGCCAGCAGTGAATCGGGCAGGGTAACTGAAGCTTTCTTT. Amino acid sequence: CASSESGRVTEAFF.

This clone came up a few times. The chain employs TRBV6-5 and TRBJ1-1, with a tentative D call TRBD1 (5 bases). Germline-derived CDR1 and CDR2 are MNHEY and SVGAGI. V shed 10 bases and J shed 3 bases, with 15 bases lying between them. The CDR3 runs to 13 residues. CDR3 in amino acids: CATDSGGDTEAFF. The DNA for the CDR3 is TGTGCCACGGACTCTGGGGGGGACACTGAAGCTTTCTTT.

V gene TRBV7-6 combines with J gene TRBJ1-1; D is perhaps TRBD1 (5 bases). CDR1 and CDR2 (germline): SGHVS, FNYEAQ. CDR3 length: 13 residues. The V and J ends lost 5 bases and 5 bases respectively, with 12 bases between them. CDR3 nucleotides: TGTGCCAGCAGCCGGGGGGGGGAAACTGAAGCTTTCTTT. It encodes CASSRGGETEAFF. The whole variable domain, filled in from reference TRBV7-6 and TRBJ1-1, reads GAGVSQSPRYKVTKRGQDVALRCDPISGHVSLYWYRQALGQGPEFLTYFNYEAQQDKSGLPNDRFSAERPEGSISTLTIQRTEQRDSAMYRCASSRGGETEAFFGQGTRLTVV.

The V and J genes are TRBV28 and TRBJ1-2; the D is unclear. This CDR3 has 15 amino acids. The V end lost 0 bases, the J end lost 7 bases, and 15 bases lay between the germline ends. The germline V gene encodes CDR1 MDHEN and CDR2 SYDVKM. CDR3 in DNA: TGTGCCAGCAGTTTATGGGGCGGGCAGGAGGGTGGCTACACCTTC. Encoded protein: CASSLWGGQEGGYTF.

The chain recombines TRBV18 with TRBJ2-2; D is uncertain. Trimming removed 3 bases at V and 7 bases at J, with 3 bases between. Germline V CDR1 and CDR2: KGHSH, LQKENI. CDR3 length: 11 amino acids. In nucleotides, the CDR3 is TGTGCCAGCTCACCCAGCGGGGAGCTGTTTTTT. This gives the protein CASSPSGELFF.

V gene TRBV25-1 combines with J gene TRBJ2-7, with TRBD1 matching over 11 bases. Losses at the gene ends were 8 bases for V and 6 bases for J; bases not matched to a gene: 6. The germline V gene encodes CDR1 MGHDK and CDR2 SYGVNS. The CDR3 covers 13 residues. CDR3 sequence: CASARTGGLEQYF. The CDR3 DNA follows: TGTGCCAGCGCCCGGACAGGGGGCCTCGAGCAGTACTTC.